This T cell receptor (beta chain) is from a study of cytomegalovirus exposure and HLA in healthy donors. Study observations and caveats: Cytomegalovirus association was listed for about 160 TCR beta chains.

Profiling relied on immunoSEQ multiplex PCR, and the TCRdb table lists in-frame clones only, not all of them. The data contain nearly 110,000 clones, approximately 90% of them seen just once; the ten biggest clones take up 1.5% to 2%. A remark on this clone: What it binds is unknown.

The sequencing input was PBMCs. This clonotype was obtained from a woman younger than 30 in good health and CMV-seropositive.

CDR3 nucleotide sequence: TGTGCCAGCAGTGGGGCTCCCCCGGGTTGGAATGAGCAGTTCTTC. Translating gives CASSGAPPGWNEQFF. V and J are TRBV27 and TRBJ2-1; D might be TRBD1 (5 bases). Trimming stripped 5 bases from V and 7 bases from J, with 18 bases between. CDR3 length: 15 amino acids. CDR1 is MNHEY and CDR2 is SMNVEV in the germline V gene (reference sequence).